Below are 28 T cell receptor beta chains sequenced from a single sample in a study of blood T cells in healthy people across ages. Then a second PCR, running about 6 to 12 cycles, was carried out with a sample-barcoded 5' primer and a J-beta primer mix. TCRdb fed the 5' RACE reads into MiXCR, producing one record per CDR3 protein. Among under 700,000 distinct CDR3 sequences listed, 24% were seen once. These data also formed part of another study, on T cells of mothers and their children.

The specimen was blood. Receptors were obtained from a boy younger than 18 in good health.

This clonotype was counted between two and nine times. J is TRBJ1-2 and V is TRBV7-2, with TRBD1 identical over 9 bases. The CDR3 covers 16 residues. V dropped 5 bases and J dropped 0; count of bases not matched to a gene: 7. Germline CDR1 reads SGHTA; CDR2 reads FQGNSA. In DNA, the CDR3 is TGTGCCAGCAGCGCAGGACAGGGGCCTACTAACTATGGCTACACCTTC. Its protein is CASSAGQGPTNYGYTF.

V usage is TRBV6-2 or TRBV6-3 and J usage is TRBJ1-1; D may be TRBD1 (6 bases). V gave up 2 bases and J gave up 4 bases, with 14 bases separating them. CDR3 length: 15 amino acids. Germline loops: CDR1 MNHEY, CDR2 SVGEGT. The CDR3 sequence is CASSYDGGQSTEAFF. CDR3 bases: TGTGCCAGCAGTTACGATGGGGGGCAGAGCACTGAAGCTTTCTTT.

This clonotype was seen ten or more times. An end of the junction does not agree with germline; a read error may underlie this. J is TRBJ2-7 and V is TRBV7-7; 8 bases line up with TRBD1. The CDR3 consists of 15 residues. Looked up from germline, CDR1 is SSHAT and CDR2 is FNYEAQ (reference sequence). The DNA for the CDR3 is TGTGCTAGCAGCCCAGGGACAGGTTCAACCTACGAGCAGTACTTC. Protein sequence: CASSPGTGSTYEQYF.

This clonotype was recorded a few times. The V and J genes are TRBV27 and TRBJ2-1; TRBD2 aligns across 7 bases. Per germline, CDR1 MNHEY and CDR2 SMNVEV (reference sequence). The CDR3 has 15 amino acids. V was clipped by 2 bases and J by 7 bases; unmatched bases: 8. CDR3 sequence: CASSLRGRARNEQFF. For the CDR3, the DNA is TGTGCCAGCAGTTTACGGGGGAGGGCTCGTAATGAGCAGTTCTTC.

This rearrangement joins TRBV7-2 to TRBJ2-1; the match to TRBD1 covers 7 bases. The germline gives CDR1 SGHTA, CDR2 FQGNSA. This CDR3 spans 18 amino acids. J gave up 0 bases and V 1 base, and 9 bases lay outside the gene matches. The CDR3 spells CASSLVMSAGGSYNEQFF. Written as DNA, the CDR3 is TGTGCCAGCAGCTTAGTTATGTCGGCAGGGGGCTCCTACAATGAGCAGTTCTTC.

This chain connects TRBV2 to TRBJ1-1, with D unresolved. The CDR3 sequence is 13 residues long. The germline V gene encodes CDR1 SNHLY and CDR2 FYNNEI. Trimming left V 4 bases short and J 5 bases short, with 11 bases between. CDR3 sequence reads: CASSGLGGTEAFF. CDR3 nucleotide sequence: TGTGCCAGCAGTGGGCTTGGCGGAACTGAAGCTTTCTTT.

Only a few counts were recorded for this clonotype. This sequence joins TRBV20-1 and TRBJ2-5, with 13 bases fitting TRBD2. The CDR3 contains 17 residues. The germline V gene has CDR1 DFQATT and CDR2 SNEGSKA (reference sequence). Germline trimming cut 2 bases from V and 5 bases from J; bases unmatched to any gene: 11. CDR3 sequence reads: CSARPIGLAGVGETQYF. CDR3 nucleotides: TGCAGTGCTAGACCGATAGGACTAGCGGGAGTGGGGGAGACCCAGTACTTC.

V and J are TRBV7-9 and TRBJ1-6; TRBD1 aligns across 9 bases. The germline V gene has CDR1 SEHNR and CDR2 FQNEAQ (reference sequence). J lost 10 bases, V lost 0 bases, and 10 bases had no gene match. The length of the CDR3 is 17 residues. CDR3 amino acids: CASSLAASTGGKSPLHF. The CDR3 nucleotides read TGTGCCAGCAGCTTAGCGGCCTCGACAGGGGGAAAATCACCCCTCCACTTT.

This chain uses TRBV14 with TRBJ1-4; no reliable D call. The CDR3 length is 15 residues. Germline CDR1 is SGHDN and CDR2 is FVKESK. With 0 bases removed from V and 4 bases from J, the gap between germline ends came to 9 bases. Here the CDR3 DNA reads TGTGCCAGCAGCCAAGATCTAGCAGTTAATGAAAAACTGTTTTTT. This gives the protein CASSQDLAVNEKLFF.

The chain joins TRBV6-2 or TRBV6-3 to TRBJ2-5; TRBD2 matches at 10 bases. The CDR3 runs to 15 residues. The J segment lost 5 bases and the V segment lost 0 bases, leaving 3 bases of the junction unmatched. Germline values: CDR1 MNHEY, CDR2 SVGEGT. Here the CDR3 reads CASSYSASGSETQYF. CDR3 DNA sequence: TGTGCCAGCAGTTACTCGGCTAGCGGGAGTGAGACCCAGTACTTC.

This clonotype was detected only a few times. The V and J genes are TRBV19 and TRBJ2-5; TRBD2 matches 10 bases. Germline lookup yields CDR1 LNHDA and CDR2 SQIVND (reference sequence). Trimming at V came to 10 bases and at J to 0 bases, leaving 14 bases not matched to a gene. The CDR3 sequence is 17 residues long. CDR3 sequence (DNA): TGTGCCAAAAAGGAGCCGTCGAGCGGGGGGGACCAAGAGACCCAGTACTTC. This translates into CAKKEPSSGGDQETQYF.

The rearrangement links TRBV7-2 to TRBJ1-1, with 7 bases aligning to TRBD1. The V gene's germline CDR1 is SGHTA and CDR2 FQGNSA. The ends lost 5 bases at V and 5 bases at J; junction bases unmatched: 14. The CDR3 is 16 amino acids. The CDR3 nucleotides are TGTGCCAGCAGCCCCCAGGGGGAGCTGTGGTATACTGAAGCTTTCTTT. The encoded protein is CASSPQGELWYTEAFF.

This sequence joins TRBV5-4 and TRBJ2-7; TRBD2 matches at 10 bases. Germline assignment: CDR1 SGHNT and CDR2 YYREEE (reference sequence). The junction had 10 bases not matched to a gene; V was cut back by 3 bases and J by 4 bases. The CDR3 has 16 amino acids. The CDR3 DNA reads TGTGCCAGCAGCTCACTTACCGGGACTAGCGAGTACGAGCAGTACTTC. Its translation is CASSSLTGTSEYEQYF. Full variable domain (remainder filled in from reference TRBV5-4 and TRBJ2-7): ETGVTQSPTHLIKTRGQQVTLRCSSQSGHNTVSWYQQALGQGPQFIFQYYREEENGRGNFPPRFSGLQFPNYSSELNVNALELDDSALYLCASSSLTGTSEYEQYFGPGTRLTVT.

The CDR3 DNA sequence: TGTGCCAGCAGTTTCGCCCGAGGGTCGGAGCAGTTCTTC. This sequence encodes CASSFARGSEQFF. The chain links TRBV28 to TRBJ2-1, with a weak D call TRBD2 (5 bases). Trimming removed 3 bases at V and 10 bases at J, with 13 bases between. Germline loops: CDR1 MDHEN, CDR2 SYDVKM. This CDR3 comprises 13 residues.

This clonotype was found a few times. The rearrangement joins TRBV10-3 to TRBJ2-5; D is unresolved. The V gene lost 3 bases and the J gene lost 2 bases, with 4 bases spanning the gap. Germline-derived CDR1 and CDR2 are ENHRY and SYGVKD. The CDR3 sequence is 12 residues long. The CDR3 region has the DNA TGTGCCATCAGTGAAGGTCAAGAGACCCAGTACTTC. Amino acids: CAISEGQETQYF.

This clonotype was seen a few times. V and J are TRBV3-1 and TRBJ2-1, with D tentatively TRBD1 (6 bases). V lost 4 bases to trimming and J lost 4 bases, with 14 bases between them. CDR1 and CDR2 (germline): LGHDT, YNNKEL (reference sequence). The CDR3 runs 15 residues. The CDR3 is CASSPGGGAYNEQFF. Written as DNA, the CDR3 is TGTGCCAGCAGCCCCGGTGGGGGCGCTTACAATGAGCAGTTCTTC.

The chain is built from TRBV7-2 and TRBJ2-1; D may be TRBD2 (6 bases). V lost 2 bases to trimming and J lost 12 bases, with 11 bases between them. The CDR3 loop spans 12 amino acids. Per germline, CDR1 SGHTA and CDR2 FQGNSA. The CDR3 here is CASSLRREWQFF. The CDR3 DNA reads as TGTGCCAGCAGCTTAAGGAGGGAGTGGCAGTTCTTC.

CDR3: CASYRGNTEAFF. DNA for the CDR3: TGTGCCAGCTACAGGGGCAACACTGAAGCTTTCTTT. The chain joins TRBV12-3 or TRBV12-4 to TRBJ1-1, with 7 bases identical to TRBD1. The CDR3 is 12 amino acids. Trimming removed 8 bases from V and 2 bases from J; junction bases left unmatched: 2.

This clonotype was detected a few times. The CDR3 is CAISESRGRGGGYTF. The DNA for the CDR3 is TGTGCCATCAGTGAGTCAAGGGGCAGGGGAGGTGGCTACACCTTC. The rearrangement links TRBV10-3 to TRBJ1-2, with D maybe TRBD1 (6 bases). This CDR3 contains 15 residues. The V end lost 0 bases, the J end lost 7 bases, and 15 bases lay between the germline ends. Germline values: CDR1 ENHRY, CDR2 SYGVKD.

This clonotype has a handful of counts. This chain links TRBV4-3 with TRBJ2-5; possibly TRBD2 for D (6 bases). The end of the DNA fits TRBJ2-1 better, so the J call may be wrong. The length of the CDR3 is 15 residues. CDR1 is LGHNA and CDR2 is YSLEER in the germline V gene. The CDR3 here is CASSQGEAPYNEQFF. The CDR3 DNA is TGCGCCAGCAGCCAAGGGGAGGCCCCCTACAATGAGCAGTTCTTC.

The chain joins TRBV27 to TRBJ1-2; weak D call: TRBD1 (6 bases). The ends were cut back, 3 bases at V and 3 bases at J, with 14 bases in the middle. The CDR3 is made up of 15 amino acids. The germline V gene encodes CDR1 MNHEY and CDR2 SMNVEV (reference sequence). CDR3 loop: CASSFTGWDDYGYTF. In nucleotides, the CDR3 is TGTGCCAGCAGTTTCACAGGGTGGGACGACTATGGCTACACCTTC.

This rearrangement joins TRBV20-1 to TRBJ2-7, with TRBD1 matching 9 bases. Germline lookup yields CDR1 DFQATT and CDR2 SNEGSKA (reference sequence). The CDR3 is 11 amino acids. V trimming: 5 bases; J trimming: 9 bases; junction bases outside the gene matches: 5. The CDR3 DNA is TGCAGTGCTCTGGGACAGGGTGGGCAGTACTTC. Translation: CSALGQGGQYF.

V and J are TRBV15 and TRBJ1-2, with D perhaps matching TRBD1 (5 bases). V was pared by 5 bases and J by 0 bases, with 13 bases between. This CDR3 contains 15 residues. CDR1 is LNHNV and CDR2 is YYDKDF in the germline V gene (reference sequence). CDR3 bases: TGTGCCACCAGCCCGAGACAGCTCACTAACTATGGCTACACCTTC. Encoded protein: CATSPRQLTNYGYTF.

The chain recombines TRBV29-1 with TRBJ1-5; D unresolved. Germline loops: CDR1 SQVTM, CDR2 ANQGSEA. This CDR3 contains 13 residues. Trimming took 4 bases from V and 1 from J, leaving 8 bases between them. CDR3 DNA: TGCAGCGTTGCTTGGGTGAGCAATCAGCCCCAGCATTTT. Translating it yields CSVAWVSNQPQHF.

V usage is TRBV30 and J usage is TRBJ1-6, with 9 bases fitting TRBD1. This CDR3 region has 13 residues. The V and J ends lost 1 base and 10 bases, in that order; junction bases with no gene match: 2. Germline loops: CDR1 GTSNPN, CDR2 SVGIG (reference sequence). The CDR3, as DNA: TGTGCCTGGAGTGGGGACAGGGAATCACCCCTCCACTTT. Its translation: CAWSGDRESPLHF.

The rearrangement joins TRBV29-1 to TRBJ2-7; 12 positions agree with TRBD2. V lost 7 bases to trimming and J lost 0 bases; unmatched junction nucleotides: 13. The V gene's germline CDR1 is SQVTM and CDR2 ANQGSEA. The CDR3 runs to 17 residues. The DNA for the CDR3 is TGCAGCGACCTAGCGGGAGGGCCCCTCACCGTCTCCTACGAGCAGTACTTC. Its translation: CSDLAGGPLTVSYEQYF.

The J gene is TRBJ2-5, the V gene TRBV7-8; possibly TRBD1 or TRBD2 for D (5 bases each). The DNA end is more similar to TRBJ2-7, so the J call may be wrong. The germline V gene encodes CDR1 SGHVS and CDR2 FQNEAQ. This CDR3 is 14 amino acids long. The CDR3 DNA reads as TGTGCCAGCAGCATCCGGGACGGGAATTACGAGCAGTACTTC. This gives the protein CASSIRDGNYEQYF.

The rearrangement uses TRBV9 and TRBJ2-4; a possible D gene is TRBD2 (5 bases). This CDR3 is 15 amino acids long. The germline gives CDR1 SGDLS, CDR2 YYNGEE. V was trimmed by 4 bases and J by 9 bases, leaving 20 bases between them. For the CDR3, the DNA is TGTGCCAGCAGCTCGAGTAGTGGGGTCGAGGGCATTCAGTACTTC. Translation gives CASSSSSGVEGIQYF.